There are a few counts of the clone carrying this T cell receptor (beta chain). Its target is not known. Germline V gene data show CDR1 as MDHEN and CDR2 as SYDVKM. The CDR3 length is 14 residues. V trimming: 3 bases; J trimming: 4 bases; junction bases outside the gene matches: 1. Vbeta (60) and Jbeta (13) primers were used in the PCR. Sequencing was performed with immunoSEQ multiplex PCR; in TCRdb, only in-frame clones are kept and a portion is missing. Of 100,000 to 150,000 clones listed, less than 80% are singletons. This entry is derived from a study of cytomegalovirus exposure and HLA in healthy donors. Study-level points and caveats: HLA alleles showed associations with 15,000 to 20,000 TCR beta sequences in a later analysis, at a 0.05 false discovery rate. Apparent HLA restriction characterized most CMV-associated TCR beta chains in a later analysis.

The sequence was obtained from a man aged 30 to 45 in good health and CMV-seronegative. V is TRBV28 and J is TRBJ2-1; 9 bases are a match to TRBD2. Sequencing used PBMCs. The CDR3 sequence is CASSFAGGYNEQFF. The CDR3 DNA is TGTGCCAGCAGTTTTGCGGGGGGGTACAATGAGCAGTTCTTC.